This TCR beta chain was captured by sequencing in a study of early T cells in non-severe SARS-CoV-2 infection (dated by TCRdb to the early 2020s). Regarding the study in general: Because TCR sequencing relied on bulk RNA taken from unsorted whole blood, pairing of alpha and beta chains was not possible. Study-wide findings and limitations: VDJdb matching was skewed toward anti-spike CD8 responses and likely underestimated virus-specific expansions by missing private and CD4 specificities.

Set within a cohort of healthcare workers in London, UK, this nested case-control study involved weekly PCR testing of nasopharyngeal swabs along with blood sampling. Healthcare workers were enrolled in the week of the UK lockdown, from 23 to 31 March 2020, and were followed every week for up to roughly 15 weeks. The sample holds many counts of this clonotype. The antigen it binds to is not known. No much larger clone exists at a distance of one base, and base qualities are not known. The germline V gene encodes CDR1 SEHNR and CDR2 FQNEAQ (reference sequence). V lost 7 bases and J lost 0 bases; the stretch between them is 15 bases long. The CDR3 numbers 15 residues from cysteine through phenylalanine. Only the CDR3 part of the read is kept: 45 bases, read in frame from the first base. The receptor library was made with 5' RACE. Sequencing took place on a NextSeq 500. In the TCR library protocol, unique molecular identifiers were attached to individual cDNA molecules to correct for PCR bias and sequencing error. Sequencing covered both TCR alpha and beta chains, and within each sample the abundances of alpha and beta sequences were tightly co-correlated. In the paper's pipeline: Decombinator V4 was used to annotate the V gene, J gene and CDR3 of the TCR sequences. Expanded TCRs were defined as changing significantly between any two time points under a Poisson model with p below 0.0001. TCR abundances were normalised to the total number of TCRs sequenced per sample and expressed as counts per million. TRAV1-2 paired with TRAJ12, TRAJ20 or TRAJ33 defined MAIT TCRs, while TRAV10 paired with TRAJ18 defined iNKT TCRs. A search of VDJdb, accessed on 1 November 2021, was run for TCRs annotated to CMV, EBV and SARS-CoV-2, with TCRs annotated for multiple antigens excluded. TCRdb handled the public reads itself, with Q25 trimming in fastp and clone calling in MiXCR, and kept productive beta chains. Every entry covers one CDR3 protein and lists the most common genes and DNA from its rows. These V and J calls derive from TCRdb rather than the authors' analysis. The sample table lists approximately 28,000 distinct CDR3 sequences, 5.1% of them with a count of one. More than 3.5% of the sample comes from the top ten.

The receptor chain draws on TRBV7-9 and TRBJ1-1; matching of 6 bases hints at TRBD1 as the D gene. The specimen sequenced was whole blood. The sequence was obtained from an adult who was a healthcare worker with PCR-confirmed SARS-CoV-2 infection or an uninfected control (not recorded which). The sequenced DNA: TGTGCCAGCACCCCCTCAGGGGCGATGAACACTGAAGCTTTCTTT. This yields the protein CASTPSGAMNTEAFF.